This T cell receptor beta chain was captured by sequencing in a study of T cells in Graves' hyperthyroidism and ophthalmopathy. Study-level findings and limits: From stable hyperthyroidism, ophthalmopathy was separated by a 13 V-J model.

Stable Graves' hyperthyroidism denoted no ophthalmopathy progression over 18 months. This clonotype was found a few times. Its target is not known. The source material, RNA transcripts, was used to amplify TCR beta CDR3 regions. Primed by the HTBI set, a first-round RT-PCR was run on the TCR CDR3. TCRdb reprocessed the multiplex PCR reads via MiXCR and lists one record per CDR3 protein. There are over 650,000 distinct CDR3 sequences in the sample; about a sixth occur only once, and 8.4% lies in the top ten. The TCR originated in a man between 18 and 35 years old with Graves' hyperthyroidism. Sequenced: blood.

The CDR3 sequence: CASSSGVTEAFF. The CDR3 DNA sequence: TGTGCCAGCAGTTCAGGGGTTACTGAAGCTTTCTTT. V usage is TRBV12-3 or TRBV12-4 and J usage is TRBJ1-1, with D possibly being TRBD1 (6 bases). The CDR3 loop spans 12 amino acids. V lost 4 bases and J 5 bases, leaving 8 bases between the germline ends.